This T cell receptor (beta chain) was retrieved from a study of blood T cell repertoires in COVID-19. Authors' data handling: Estimation of nucleated cell counts was performed using reference gene primer amplification. Sequencing used immunoSEQ multiplex PCR; TCRdb keeps in-frame clones, though not all of them. D and trimming come from the DNA, and the V and J calls and clone size come from that table. The sample consists of some 110,000 clones, about 88% of them appearing once. The germline V gene encodes CDR1 SGHNT and CDR2 YYREEE (reference sequence). The ends were cut back, 4 bases at V and 6 bases at J, with 12 bases in the middle. The CDR3 is 13 residues long.

This receptor was obtained from a man aged 40-49 years with acute or convalescent COVID-19. Sequences were obtained from peripheral blood. This sequence joins TRBV5-4 and TRBJ2-3; D might be TRBD2 (6 bases). The CDR3 loop reads CASSPGLADTQYF. The DNA of the CDR3 is TGTGCCAGCAGCCCGGGACTTGCTGATACGCAGTATTTT. Variable domain in full (rest from reference TRBV5-4 and TRBJ2-3): ETGVTQSPTHLIKTRGQQVTLRCSSQSGHNTVSWYQQALGQGPQFIFQYYREEENGRGNFPPRFSGLQFPNYSSELNVNALELDDSALYLCASSPGLADTQYFGPGTRLTVL.